This TCR beta chain was sequenced for a study of cytomegalovirus exposure and HLA in healthy donors. Study findings and constraints: In an earlier analysis, about 90% or about 30%: the productive usage of most TCR beta V segments. A missense variant in DCLRE1C was later tied to TCR beta V- and J-gene trimming. Differences between HLA loci emerged in a later analysis of TCR association rates, with DRB1 most and HLA-C fewest. Cytomegalovirus association was listed for approximately 160 TCR beta chains.

Notes on this clone: Its antigen is unknown.

The primer mix had 60 Vbeta and 13 Jbeta primers. Measured with immunoSEQ multiplex PCR; TCRdb has only the in-frame clones, and not every one. Altogether some 95,000 clones are present, just over 65% being singletons, with the ten largest covering 2.1%. The CDR3 sequence is 15 residues long. Per germline, CDR1 MDHEN and CDR2 SYDVKM. The V end was cut by 8 bases, the J end by 1 base, with 18 bases between. The clonotype originates from a young man in good health and CMV-seronegative. J is TRBJ2-7 and V is TRBV28; tentatively, D is TRBD1 (6 bases). Specimen: PBMCs. As DNA, the CDR3 is TGTGCCAGCGGGGTCCAGGGGTCGGTATCCTACGAGCAGTACTTC. Amino acids: CASGVQGSVSYEQYF.